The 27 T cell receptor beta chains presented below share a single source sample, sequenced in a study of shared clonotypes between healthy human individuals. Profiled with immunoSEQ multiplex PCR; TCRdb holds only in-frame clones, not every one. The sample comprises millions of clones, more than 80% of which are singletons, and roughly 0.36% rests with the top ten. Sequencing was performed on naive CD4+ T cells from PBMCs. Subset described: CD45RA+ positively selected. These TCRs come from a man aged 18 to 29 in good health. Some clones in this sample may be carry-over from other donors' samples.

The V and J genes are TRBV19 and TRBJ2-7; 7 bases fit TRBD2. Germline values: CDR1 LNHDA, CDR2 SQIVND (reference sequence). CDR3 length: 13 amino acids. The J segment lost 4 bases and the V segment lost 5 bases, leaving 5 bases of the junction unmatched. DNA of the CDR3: TGTGCCAGTAGTCCCCAACTAGCGTACGAGCAGTACTTC. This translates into CASSPQLAYEQYF.

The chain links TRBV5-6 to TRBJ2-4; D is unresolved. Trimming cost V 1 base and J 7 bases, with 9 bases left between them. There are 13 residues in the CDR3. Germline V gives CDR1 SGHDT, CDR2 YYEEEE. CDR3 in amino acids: CASSLRQVNIQYF. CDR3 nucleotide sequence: TGTGCCAGCAGCTTGCGCCAGGTTAACATTCAGTACTTC. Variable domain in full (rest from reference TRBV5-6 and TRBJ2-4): DAGVTQSPTHLIKTRGQQVTLRCSPKSGHDTVSWYQQALGQGPQFIFQYYEEEERQRGNFPDRFSGHQFPNYSSELNVNALLLGDSALYLCASSLRQVNIQYFGAGTRLSVL.

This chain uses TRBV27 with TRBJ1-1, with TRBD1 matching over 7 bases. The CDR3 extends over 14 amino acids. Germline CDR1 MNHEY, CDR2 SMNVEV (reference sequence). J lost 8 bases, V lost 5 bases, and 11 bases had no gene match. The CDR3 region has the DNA TGTGCCAGCAGTCCTCCAGGGGGGGGCCCGGAAGCTTTCTTT. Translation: CASSPPGGGPEAFF.

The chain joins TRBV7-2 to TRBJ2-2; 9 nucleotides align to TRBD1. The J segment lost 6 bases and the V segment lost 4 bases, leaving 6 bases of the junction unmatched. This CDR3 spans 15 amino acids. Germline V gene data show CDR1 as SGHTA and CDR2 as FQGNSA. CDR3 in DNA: TGTGCCAGCAGCTATATCGGGACAGGGCCCGGGGAGCTGTTTTTT. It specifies CASSYIGTGPGELFF.

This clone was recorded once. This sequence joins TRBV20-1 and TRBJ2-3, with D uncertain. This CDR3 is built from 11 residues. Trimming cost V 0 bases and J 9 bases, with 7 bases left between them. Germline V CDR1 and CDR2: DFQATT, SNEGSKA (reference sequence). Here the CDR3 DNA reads TGCAGTGCTAGAGATTTGGGGACGCAGTATTTT. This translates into CSARDLGTQYF.

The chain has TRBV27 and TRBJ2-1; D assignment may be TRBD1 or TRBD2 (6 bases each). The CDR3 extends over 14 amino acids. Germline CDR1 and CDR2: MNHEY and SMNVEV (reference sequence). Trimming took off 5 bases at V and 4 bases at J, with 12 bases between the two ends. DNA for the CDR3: TGTGCCAGCAGTAGGGGGGAGAGGTACAATGAGCAGTTCTTC. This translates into CASSRGERYNEQFF.

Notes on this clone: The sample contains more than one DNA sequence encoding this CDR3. In nucleotides, the CDR3 is TGCGCCAGCAGCTTGGAGTCAGGGCAAGAGACCCAGTACTTC. Translation: CASSLESGQETQYF. This rearrangement joins TRBV5-1 to TRBJ2-5; tentative D call: TRBD1 (5 bases). Trimming took 0 bases from V and 2 from J, leaving 8 bases between them. Per germline, CDR1 SGHRS and CDR2 YFSETQ. This CDR3 has 14 amino acids.

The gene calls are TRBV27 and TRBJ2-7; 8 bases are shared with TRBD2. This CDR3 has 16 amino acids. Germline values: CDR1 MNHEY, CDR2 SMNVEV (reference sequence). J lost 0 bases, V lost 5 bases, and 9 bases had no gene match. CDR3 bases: TGTGCCAGCAGTACCTCCGGGACTAGGATCTCCTACGAGCAGTACTTC. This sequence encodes CASSTSGTRISYEQYF.

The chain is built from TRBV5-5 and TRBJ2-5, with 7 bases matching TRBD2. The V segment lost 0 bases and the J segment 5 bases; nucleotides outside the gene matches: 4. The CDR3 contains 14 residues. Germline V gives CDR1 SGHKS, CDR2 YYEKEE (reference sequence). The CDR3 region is CASSLDPGGETQYF. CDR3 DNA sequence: TGTGCCAGCAGCTTGGATCCGGGAGGCGAGACCCAGTACTTC.

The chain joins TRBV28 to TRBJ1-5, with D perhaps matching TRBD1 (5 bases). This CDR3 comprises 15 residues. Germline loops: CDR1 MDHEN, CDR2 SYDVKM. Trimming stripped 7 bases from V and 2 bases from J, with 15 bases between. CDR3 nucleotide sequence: TGTGCCAGCAAAACAGGTCGCAGACGCAATCAGCCCCAGCATTTT. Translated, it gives CASKTGRRRNQPQHF.

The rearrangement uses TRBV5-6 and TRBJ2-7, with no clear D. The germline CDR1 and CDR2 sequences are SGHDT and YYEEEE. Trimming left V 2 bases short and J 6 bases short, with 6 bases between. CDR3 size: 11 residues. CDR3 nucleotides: TGTGCCAGCAGCTTACTAAGCGAGCAGTACTTC. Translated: CASSLLSEQYF.

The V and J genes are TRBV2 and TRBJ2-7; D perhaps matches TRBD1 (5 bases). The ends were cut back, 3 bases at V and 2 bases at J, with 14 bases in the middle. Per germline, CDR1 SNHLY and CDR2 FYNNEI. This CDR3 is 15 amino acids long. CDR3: CASSDSVWGTYEQYF. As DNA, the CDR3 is TGTGCCAGCAGTGACTCGGTGTGGGGCACCTACGAGCAGTACTTC. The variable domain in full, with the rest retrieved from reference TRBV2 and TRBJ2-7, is EPEVTQTPSHQVTQMGQEVILRCVPISNHLYFYWYRQILGQKVEFLVSFYNNEISEKSEIFDDQFSVERPDGSNFTLKIRSTKLEDSAMYFCASSDSVWGTYEQYFGPGTRLTVT.

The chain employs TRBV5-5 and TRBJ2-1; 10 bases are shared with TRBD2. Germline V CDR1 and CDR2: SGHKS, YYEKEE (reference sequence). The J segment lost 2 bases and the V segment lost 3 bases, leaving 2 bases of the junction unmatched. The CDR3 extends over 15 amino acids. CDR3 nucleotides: TGTGCCAGCAGCTCACTAGCGGGAACCTACAATGAGCAGTTCTTC. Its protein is CASSSLAGTYNEQFF.

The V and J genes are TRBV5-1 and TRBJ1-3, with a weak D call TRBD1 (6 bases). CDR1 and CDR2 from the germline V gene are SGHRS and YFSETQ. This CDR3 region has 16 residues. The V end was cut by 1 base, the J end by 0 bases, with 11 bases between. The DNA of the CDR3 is TGCGCCAGCAGCTTGAGGGGGTCTATCTCTGGAAACACCATATATTTT. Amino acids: CASSLRGSISGNTIYF.

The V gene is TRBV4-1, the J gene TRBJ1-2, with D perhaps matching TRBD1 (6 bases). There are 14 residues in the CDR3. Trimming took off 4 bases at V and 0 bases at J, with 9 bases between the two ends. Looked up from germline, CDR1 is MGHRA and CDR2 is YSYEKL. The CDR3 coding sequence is TGCGCCAGCAGCCCCCGGGACACTAACTATGGCTACACCTTC. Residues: CASSPRDTNYGYTF.

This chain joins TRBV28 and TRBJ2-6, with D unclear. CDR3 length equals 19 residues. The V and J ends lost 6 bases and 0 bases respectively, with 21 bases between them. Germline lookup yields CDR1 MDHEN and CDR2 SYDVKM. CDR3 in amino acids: CASRKPGPYAVSGANVLTF. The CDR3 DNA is TGTGCCAGCAGAAAACCCGGGCCATATGCCGTCTCTGGGGCCAACGTCCTGACTTTC. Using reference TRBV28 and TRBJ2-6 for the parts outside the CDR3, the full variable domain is DVKVTQSSRYLVKRTGEKVFLECVQDMDHENMFWYRQDPGLGLRLIYFSYDVKMKEKGDIPEGYSVSREKKERFSLILESASTNQTSMYLCASRKPGPYAVSGANVLTFGAGSRLTVL.

CDR3 amino acids: CASSLQGAYEQYF. The CDR3 region has the DNA TGTGCCAGCAGCTTACAGGGGGCATACGAGCAGTACTTC. The rearrangement uses TRBV7-8 and TRBJ2-7; 8 bases line up with TRBD1. Losses at the gene ends were 2 bases for V and 4 bases for J; bases not matched to a gene: 1. Germline V lookup: CDR1 SGHVS, CDR2 FQNEAQ. The CDR3 has 13 amino acids.

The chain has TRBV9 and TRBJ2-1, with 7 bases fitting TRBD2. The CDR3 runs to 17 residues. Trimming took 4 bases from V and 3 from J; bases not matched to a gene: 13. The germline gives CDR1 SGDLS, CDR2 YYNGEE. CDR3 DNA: TGTGCCAGCAGCTCCTCCCCTTCGAGCGGGGACTACAATGAGCAGTTCTTC. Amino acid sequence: CASSSSPSSGDYNEQFF.

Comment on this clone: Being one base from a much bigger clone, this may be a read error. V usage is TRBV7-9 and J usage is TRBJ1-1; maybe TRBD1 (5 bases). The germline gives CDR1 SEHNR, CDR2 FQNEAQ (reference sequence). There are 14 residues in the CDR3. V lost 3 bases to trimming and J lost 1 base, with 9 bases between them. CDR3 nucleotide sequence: TGTGCCAGCAGCTTCGGAGGGACGAACACTGAAGCTTTCTTT. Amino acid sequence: CASSFGGTNTEAFF.

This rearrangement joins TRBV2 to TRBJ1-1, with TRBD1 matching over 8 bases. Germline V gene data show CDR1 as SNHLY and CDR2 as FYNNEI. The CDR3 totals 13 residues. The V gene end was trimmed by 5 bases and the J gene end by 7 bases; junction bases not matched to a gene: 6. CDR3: CASSYGQGNEAFF. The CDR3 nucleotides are TGTGCCAGCAGTTACGGACAGGGCAATGAAGCTTTCTTT.

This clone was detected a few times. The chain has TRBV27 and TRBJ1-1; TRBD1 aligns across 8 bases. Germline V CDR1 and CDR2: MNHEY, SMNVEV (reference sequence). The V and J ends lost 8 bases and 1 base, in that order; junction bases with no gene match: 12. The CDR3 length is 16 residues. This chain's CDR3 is CASSAGSGGANTEAFF. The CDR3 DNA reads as TGTGCCAGCTCGGCCGGGTCAGGGGGCGCGAACACTGAAGCTTTCTTT.

In nucleotides, the CDR3 is TGCGCCAGCAGCCAACCCACTAGCGGGAGTTACAATGAGCAGTTCTTC. It translates to CASSQPTSGSYNEQFF. This chain connects TRBV4-1 to TRBJ2-1; 11 nucleotides agree with TRBD2. The V and J ends lost 2 bases and 4 bases, in that order; junction bases with no gene match: 4. CDR1 MGHRA and CDR2 YSYEKL come from the germline V gene. The CDR3 consists of 16 residues.

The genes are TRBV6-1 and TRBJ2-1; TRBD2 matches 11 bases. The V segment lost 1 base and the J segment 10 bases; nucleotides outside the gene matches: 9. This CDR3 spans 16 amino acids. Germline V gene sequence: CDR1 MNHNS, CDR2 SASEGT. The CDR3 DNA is TGTGCCAGCAGTGAAGTCCTAGCGGGAGGAGTGGTGGAGCAGTTCTTC. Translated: CASSEVLAGGVVEQFF.

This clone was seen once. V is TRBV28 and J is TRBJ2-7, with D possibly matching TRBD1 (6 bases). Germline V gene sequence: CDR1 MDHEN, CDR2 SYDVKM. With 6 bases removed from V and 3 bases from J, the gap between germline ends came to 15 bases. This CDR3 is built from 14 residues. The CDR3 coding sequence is TGTGCCAGCAGGCCTCAAGGGGGAAACTACGAGCAGTACTTC. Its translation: CASRPQGGNYEQYF. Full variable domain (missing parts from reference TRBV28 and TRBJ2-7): DVKVTQSSRYLVKRTGEKVFLECVQDMDHENMFWYRQDPGLGLRLIYFSYDVKMKEKGDIPEGYSVSREKKERFSLILESASTNQTSMYLCASRPQGGNYEQYFGPGTRLTVT.

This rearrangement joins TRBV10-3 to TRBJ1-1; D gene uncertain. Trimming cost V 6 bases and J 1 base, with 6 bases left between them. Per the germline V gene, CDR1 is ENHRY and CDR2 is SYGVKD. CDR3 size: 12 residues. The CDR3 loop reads CAISQTNTEAFF. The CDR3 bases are TGTGCCATCAGCCAGACGAACACTGAAGCTTTCTTT.

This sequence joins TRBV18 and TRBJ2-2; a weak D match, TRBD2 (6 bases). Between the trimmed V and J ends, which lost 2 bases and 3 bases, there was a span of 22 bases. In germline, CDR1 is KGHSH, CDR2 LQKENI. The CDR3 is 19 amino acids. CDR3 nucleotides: TGTGCCAGCTCACCAAGGGTCGGGAGCGTGCGTAAGGACACCGGGGAGCTGTTTTTT. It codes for CASSPRVGSVRKDTGELFF.

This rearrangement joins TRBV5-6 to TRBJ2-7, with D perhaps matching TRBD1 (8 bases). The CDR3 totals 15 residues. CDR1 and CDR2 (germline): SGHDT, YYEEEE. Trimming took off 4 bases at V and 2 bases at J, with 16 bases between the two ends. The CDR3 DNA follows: TGTGCCAGCAGCAACGACAGGGGAGGGCCCTACGAGCAGTACTTC. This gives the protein CASSNDRGGPYEQYF.